A selection of T cell receptor beta chains follows, all from one sample in a study of cytomegalovirus exposure and HLA in healthy donors. The data were produced by immunoSEQ multiplex PCR, yet TCRdb's version contains in-frame clones alone and is incomplete. The sample records about 200,000 clones, approximately 78% being singletons. The sequenced material came from PBMCs. The receptor set was obtained from a woman between 40 and 50 years old in good health and CMV-seronegative. Each CDR3 is given with its conserved first and last residue. Each record gives: J gene, CDR3 length, V gene, CDR3 protein.

TRBJ2-7 16 TRBV28 CASSPAFVGVSYEQYF
TRBJ1-3 16 TRBV2 CASSHGTGSSGNTIYF
TRBJ2-7 15 TRBV9 CASSVGGLAGDEQYF
TRBJ2-3 18 TRBV2 CASSAGRLAGVATDTQYF
TRBJ1-2 14 TRBV27 CASSTRTGGRGYTF
TRBJ2-5 14 TRBV11-1 CASAVGQGRETQYF
TRBJ1-1 13 TRBV19 CASSRGQGTEAFF
TRBJ2-5 16 TRBV27 CASSLSRRRDQETQYF
TRBJ2-7 15 TRBV7-9 CASSFIQGFPYEQYF
TRBJ2-7 16 TRBV10-2 CASRDGGGAISYEQYF
TRBJ1-2 16 TRBV6-1 CASSEALGQGYYGYTF
TRBJ1-1 15 TRBV9 CASSRSGQVDTEAFF
TRBJ1-1 13 TRBV6-1 CASSFVGGTEAFF
TRBJ2-7 15 TRBV11-2 CASSFSGSIGHEQYF
TRBJ1-2 13 TRBV10-3 CAISAGVGDGYTF
TRBJ1-4 14 TRBV7-9 CASSLSSDREKLFF
TRBJ1-6 14 TRBV30 CAWSVNRNNSPLHF
TRBJ1-1 13 TRBV19 CASCDRENTEAFF
TRBJ2-1 15 TRBV4-1 CASSQPGLAGVEQFF
TRBJ2-5 13 TRBV2 CASRSAGQETQYF
TRBJ2-3 13 TRBV10-1 CASSESSQGTQYF
TRBJ1-5 14 TRBV5-5 CASSFGTGESAQHF
TRBJ2-3 15 TRBV10-1 CASSESRSRTDTQYF
TRBJ1-5 21 TRBV5-1 CASSLPQGSKRVSGSNQPQHF
TRBJ1-1 11 TRBV2 CASSREAEAFF
TRBJ1-5 15 TRBV6-6 CASSYSTDRVQPQHF
TRBJ2-5 14 TRBV12-5 CASGRLAAPETQYF
TRBJ2-1 19 TRBV27 CASSHSGLAGGSSYNEQFF
TRBJ1-4 15 TRBV30 CAWSPGWDRGEKLFF
TRBJ1-2 15 TRBV2 CASSEWGLGNYGYTF
TRBJ1-4 16 TRBV7-9 CASTPGDSYANEKLFF
TRBJ2-7 14 TRBV7-2 CASSLVQRDFEQYF
- 15 TRBV15 CATSRGGQGTYEQYF
TRBJ1-4 14 TRBV9 CASSAPDRGEKLFF
TRBJ2-4 15 TRBV7-9 CASSNYRGWENIQYF
TRBJ2-7 14 TRBV4-2 CASSHGGSFNEQYF
TRBJ2-7 15 TRBV28 CASSSGQRSSYEQYF
TRBJ2-7 15 TRBV9 CASSVGLAGAYEQYF
TRBJ1-5 17 TRBV19 CASSFSGDSIGNQPQHF
TRBJ1-2 15 TRBV28 CASSPGGRRGYGYTF
TRBJ2-4 15 TRBV12-5 CASGPPGVTKNIQYF
TRBJ1-4 14 TRBV19 CASSMGQGNEKLFF
TRBJ1-2 11 TRBV5-6 CASSLLGGYTF
TRBJ2-5 16 TRBV25-1 CASSEMGQGAGETQYF
TRBJ2-4 16 TRBV7-9 CASSQTGGGVWNIQYF
TRBJ2-1 16 TRBV5-6 CASSLNGRTPDNEQFF
TRBJ1-4 15 TRBV7-8 CASSLNQGRNEKLFF